This T cell receptor beta chain was retrieved from a study of Graves' ophthalmopathy and Graves' hyperthyroidism. About the study: The authors collected peripheral blood at initial diagnosis, before any treatment. Study results and limitations: Blood also harbored most expanded thyroid clonotypes above 0.001 frequency.

From RNA, the CDR3 regions of TCR beta chains were amplified and sequenced. Second-round multiplex PCR came after first-round RT-PCR with HTBI primers. Each CDR3 protein is one row after TCRdb ran MiXCR on the multiplex PCR reads. The table lists 170,000 or so distinct CDR3 sequences, 30% to 45% of them singletons. Active ophthalmopathy (CAS at least 3, NOSPECS at least 4), lasting under 3 months. Enrollment excluded any patients with other autoimmune diseases, uncontrolled infections, pregnancy or lactation. Note on this clonotype: Its antigen is still unknown. A much larger clone differs from this one at a single base, so this may be a read error.

This CDR3 region has 15 residues. CDR1 LGHDT and CDR2 YNNKEL come from the germline V gene (reference sequence). Specimen: peripheral blood. This clonotype was obtained from a woman between 40 and 55 years old with Graves' ophthalmopathy. The chain couples TRBV3-1 to TRBJ1-1, with 7 positions matching TRBD1. The CDR3 DNA reads as TGTGTCAGCAGCCCGGGGGGGGGGACAGCCACTGAAGCTTTCTTT. Its translation: CVSSPGGGTATEAFF.